The clone carrying this T cell receptor beta chain came up many times. The CDR3 covers 16 residues. Trimming removed 5 bases from V and 4 bases from J, with 18 bases in between. Germline-derived CDR1 and CDR2 are MNHEY and SVGAGI. Unique molecular identifiers tagged the TCRbeta library. TCRdb re-called the PCR reads through MiXCR, storing one row per CDR3 protein. The table lists around 600,000 distinct CDR3 sequences, over 9.5% of them singletons. These data are taken from a study of T-cell reconstitution after alpha-beta-depleted transplantation in children. The chain employs TRBV6-5 and TRBJ2-1, with D unresolved. This receptor was identified in a human donor who donated a stem cell graft to a child with acute myeloid leukemia. This specimen was PBMCs from the stem cell graft donor, taken from the stem cell graft. The CDR3 spells CASSPQQASLYNEQFF. The CDR3 bases are TGTGCCAGCAGTCCCCAGCAGGCCTCACTTTACAATGAGCAGTTCTTC.